This TCR beta chain stems from a study of blood T cells in healthy people across ages. The study, taken as a whole, reports: Diversity was higher, and naive CD4+ cells more numerous, in long-lived donors than in aged donors. With donor CMV status unknown, expanded clonotype changes were possibly confounded.

A second PCR, run for roughly 6 to 11 cycles, used a sample-barcoded 5' primer plus a J-beta primer mix. TCRdb re-called the 5' RACE reads with MiXCR, one entry per CDR3 protein. The sample holds roughly 1,300,000 distinct CDR3 sequences; roughly 64% are singletons and the top ten take 5% to 7%. On this clonotype itself: Its target is not known.

Specimen: blood. This receptor was taken from a man between 18 and 29 years old in good health.

This chain's CDR3 is CASTPTGGMETQYF. The CDR3 bases are TGTGCCAGCACCCCGACAGGGGGCATGGAGACCCAGTACTTC. The genes are TRBV6-1 and TRBJ2-5; 10 bases line up with TRBD1. CDR3 length: 14 residues. The germline CDR1 and CDR2 sequences are MNHNS and SASEGT. V shed 7 bases and J 5 bases; nucleotides not matched to a gene: 7.